Sequencing of this TCR beta chain was carried out in a study of cytomegalovirus exposure and HLA in healthy donors. In this sample, this clone turned up a few times. The PCR was carried out with 60 Vbeta primers and 13 Jbeta primers. Produced via immunoSEQ multiplex PCR; TCRdb's table is partial and in-frame only. The data show roughly 200,000 clones, 8.5% to 10% seen once. The sequence was obtained from a woman aged 25-40 years in good health and CMV-seropositive. The sample comprised PBMCs.

Here the CDR3 DNA reads TGTGCCAGCAGCCAAACAGGGATAATTGGCTACACCTTC. Translated, it gives CASSQTGIIGYTF. The chain employs TRBV6-5 and TRBJ1-2; a weak D match, TRBD1 (6 bases). The CDR3 has 13 amino acids. Germline V gene data show CDR1 as MNHEY and CDR2 as SVGAGI. Trimming left V 6 bases short and J 7 bases short, with 15 bases between.